What follows describes a single T cell receptor beta chain. Its antigen is currently unknown. Separate from the approximately 670-subject first cohort, the roughly 110-subject validation cohort was the one that the donors belonged to. This table comes from immunoSEQ multiplex PCR, and its TCRdb copy is limited to in-frame clones, with some not included. The profile shows about 250,000 clones, 87% of them singletons. The data belong to a study of cytomegalovirus exposure and HLA in healthy donors. In the study overall: The 95 to 150 validation repertoires used a platform that matched the one used for the 666 first-cohort repertoires, as a later analysis reported. Study results and limitations: Researchers catalogued roughly 150 TCR beta chains as cytomegalovirus-associated.

Germline trimming cut 2 bases from V and 5 bases from J; bases unmatched to any gene: 4. Germline V lookup: CDR1 MNHEY, CDR2 SVGAGI. This CDR3 region has 15 residues. The chain has TRBV6-5 and TRBJ1-4, with TRBD1 matching over 8 bases. The material sequenced was PBMCs. The sequence came from a man aged 18 to 29 in good health and CMV-seropositive. The CDR3 loop is CASSYRPGGNEKLFF. In DNA form, the CDR3 reads TGTGCCAGCAGTTACCGTCCAGGGGGCAATGAAAAACTGTTTTTT.